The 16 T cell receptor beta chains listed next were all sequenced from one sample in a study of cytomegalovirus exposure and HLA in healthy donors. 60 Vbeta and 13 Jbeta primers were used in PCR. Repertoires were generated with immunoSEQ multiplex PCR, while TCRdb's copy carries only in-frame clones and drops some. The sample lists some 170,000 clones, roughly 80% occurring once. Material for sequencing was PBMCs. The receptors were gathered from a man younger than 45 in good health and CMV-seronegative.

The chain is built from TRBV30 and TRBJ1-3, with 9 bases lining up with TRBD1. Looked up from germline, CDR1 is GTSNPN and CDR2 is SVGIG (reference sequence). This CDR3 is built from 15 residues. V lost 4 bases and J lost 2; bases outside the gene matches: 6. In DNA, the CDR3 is TGTGCCTGGAACACAGGGGGCGCAGCTGGAAACACCATATATTTT. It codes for CAWNTGGAAGNTIYF.

CDR3: CASSLQGRGNEKLFF. The CDR3 nucleotides are TGCGCCAGCAGCTTACAAGGCCGAGGCAATGAAAAACTGTTTTTT. V gene TRBV5-1 combines with J gene TRBJ1-4; D gene ambiguous. Germline lookup yields CDR1 SGHRS and CDR2 YFSETQ. The V end lost 2 bases, the J end lost 5 bases, and 13 bases lay between the germline ends. The CDR3 contains 15 residues.

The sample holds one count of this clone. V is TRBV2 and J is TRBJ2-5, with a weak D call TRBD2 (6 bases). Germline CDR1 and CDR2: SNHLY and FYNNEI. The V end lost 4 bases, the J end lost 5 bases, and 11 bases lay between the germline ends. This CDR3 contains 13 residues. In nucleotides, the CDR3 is TGTGCCAGCAGTGGAGGACGGGAGGAGACCCAGTACTTC. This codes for CASSGGREETQYF.

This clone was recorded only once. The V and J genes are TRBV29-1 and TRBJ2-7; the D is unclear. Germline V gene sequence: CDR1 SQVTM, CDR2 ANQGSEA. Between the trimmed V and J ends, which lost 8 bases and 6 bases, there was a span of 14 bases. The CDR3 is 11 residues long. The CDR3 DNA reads TGCAGCATTCAAAGTGGCGGCGAGCAGTACTTC. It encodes CSIQSGGEQYF.

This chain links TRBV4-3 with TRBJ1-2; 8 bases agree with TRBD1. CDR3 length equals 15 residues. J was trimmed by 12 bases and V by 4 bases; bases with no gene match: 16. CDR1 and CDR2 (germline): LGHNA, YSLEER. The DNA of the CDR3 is TGCGCCAGCAGCCCACTACTACGGACAGGGCAAAAGAACACCTTC. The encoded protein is CASSPLLRTGQKNTF.

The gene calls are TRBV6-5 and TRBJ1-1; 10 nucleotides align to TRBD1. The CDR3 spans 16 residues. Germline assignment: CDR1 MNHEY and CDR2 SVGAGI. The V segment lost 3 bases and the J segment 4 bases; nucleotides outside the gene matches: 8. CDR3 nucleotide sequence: TGTGCCAGCAGTTATCGGGGACAGGGGCTGAGCACTGAAGCTTTCTTT. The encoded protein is CASSYRGQGLSTEAFF.

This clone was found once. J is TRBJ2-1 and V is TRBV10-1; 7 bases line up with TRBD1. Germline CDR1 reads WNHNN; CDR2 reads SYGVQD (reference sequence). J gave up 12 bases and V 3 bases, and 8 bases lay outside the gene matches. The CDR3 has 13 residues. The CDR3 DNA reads TGCGCCAGCAGTGAACCCCCTGACAGGGCGCAGTTCTTC. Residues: CASSEPPDRAQFF.

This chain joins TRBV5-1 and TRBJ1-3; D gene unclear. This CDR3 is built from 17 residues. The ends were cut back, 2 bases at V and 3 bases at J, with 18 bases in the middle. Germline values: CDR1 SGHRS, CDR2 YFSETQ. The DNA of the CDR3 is TGCGCCAGCAGCTTTAGGGAGACGGATTTAAGTGGAAACACCATATATTTT. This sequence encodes CASSFRETDLSGNTIYF.

The CDR3 here is CASIRDRLDTEAFF. The CDR3 region has the DNA TGTGCCAGCATCCGAGACAGGTTGGACACTGAAGCTTTCTTT. This chain links TRBV2 with TRBJ1-1; possible D gene TRBD1, 6 bases. This CDR3 contains 14 residues. Germline values: CDR1 SNHLY, CDR2 FYNNEI. The V end lost 7 bases, the J end lost 3 bases, and 15 bases lay between the germline ends. The full variable domain, its missing parts supplied by reference TRBV2 and TRBJ1-1, is EPEVTQTPSHQVTQMGQEVILRCVPISNHLYFYWYRQILGQKVEFLVSFYNNEISEKSEIFDDQFSVERPDGSNFTLKIRSTKLEDSAMYFCASIRDRLDTEAFFGQGTRLTVV.

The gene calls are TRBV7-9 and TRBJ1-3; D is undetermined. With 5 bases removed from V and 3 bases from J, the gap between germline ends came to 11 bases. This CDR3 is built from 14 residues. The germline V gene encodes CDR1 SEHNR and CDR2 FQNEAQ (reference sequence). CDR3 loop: CASSLQEVGNTIYF. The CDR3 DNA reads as TGTGCCAGCAGCCTTCAGGAGGTTGGAAACACCATATATTTT.

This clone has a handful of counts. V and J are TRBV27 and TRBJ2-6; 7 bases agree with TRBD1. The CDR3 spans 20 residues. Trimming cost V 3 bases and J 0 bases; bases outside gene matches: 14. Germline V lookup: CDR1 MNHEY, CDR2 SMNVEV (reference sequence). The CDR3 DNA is TGTGCCAGCAGTTTGGAAGGGGGCAACCCACTTCTCTCTGGGGCCAACGTCCTGACTTTC. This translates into CASSLEGGNPLLSGANVLTF.

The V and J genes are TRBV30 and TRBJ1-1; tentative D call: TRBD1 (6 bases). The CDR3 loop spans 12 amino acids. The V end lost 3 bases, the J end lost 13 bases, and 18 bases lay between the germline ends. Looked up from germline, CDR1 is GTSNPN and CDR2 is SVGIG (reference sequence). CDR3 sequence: CAWRGGGAVVFF. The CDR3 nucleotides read TGTGCCTGGAGGGGAGGGGGGGCAGTTGTTTTCTTT.

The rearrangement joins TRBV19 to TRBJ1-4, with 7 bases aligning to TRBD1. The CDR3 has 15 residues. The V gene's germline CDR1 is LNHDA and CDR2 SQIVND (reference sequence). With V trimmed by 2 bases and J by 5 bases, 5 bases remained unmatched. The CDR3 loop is CASSIQGQPNEKLFF. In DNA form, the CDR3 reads TGTGCCAGTAGTATACAGGGACAGCCAAATGAAAAACTGTTTTTT.

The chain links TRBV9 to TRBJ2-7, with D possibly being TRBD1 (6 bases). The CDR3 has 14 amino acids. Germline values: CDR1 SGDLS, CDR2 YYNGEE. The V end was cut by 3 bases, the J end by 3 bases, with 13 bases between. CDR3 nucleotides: TGTGCCAGCAGCGGGATGACAGGCCACTACGAGCAGTACTTC. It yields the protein CASSGMTGHYEQYF.

CDR3 nucleotides: TGCGCCAGCAGCTTGGGCGGCGAGCAGTTCTTC. Residues: CASSLGGEQFF. The chain couples TRBV5-1 to TRBJ2-1; D gene uncertain. The CDR3 extends over 11 amino acids. V lost 0 bases to trimming and J lost 10 bases, with 5 bases between them. Germline values: CDR1 SGHRS, CDR2 YFSETQ.

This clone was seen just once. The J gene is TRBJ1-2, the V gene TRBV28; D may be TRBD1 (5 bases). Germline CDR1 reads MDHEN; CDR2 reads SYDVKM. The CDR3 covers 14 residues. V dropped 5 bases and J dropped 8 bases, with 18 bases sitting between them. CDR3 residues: CASSIPGTRYGYTF. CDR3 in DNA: TGTGCCAGCAGTATCCCCGGGACTCGGTACGGCTACACCTTC.